This T cell receptor (beta chain) was recovered during a study of metastatic and nonmetastatic thyroid tumors. Study-wide background: The study looked at repertoires side by side in blood and in tumor or nodule tissue from malignant and benign thyroid patients.

Ahead of thyroid surgery, no patient had received treatment of any kind. About this clone: Its specificity is unknown. The junction does not match germline at one end; this may be a read error.

Study-level points and caveats: Patients with malignant thyroid tumors reportedly had significantly higher TCR beta diversity than those with benign nodules, in blood and tumor.

Authors' data handling: For papillary thyroid cancer, a distant-metastasis classifier was constructed from CDR3 differences observed across clinicopathological groups. TCRdb called clones again from the PCR reads with MiXCR. For this entry, the V and J calls and clone size follow TCRdb and not the study's own pipeline. Here the sample spans about 22,000 clones, 20% to 25% being singletons. The specimen sequenced was blood. This receptor was identified in a male donor with papillary thyroid cancer or a benign thyroid nodule (not recorded which). Some clones in this sample may be carry-over from other donors' samples.

The CDR3 nucleotides are TGCGCCAGCACCCTTGGAGAGGTTGGAAGCTATGGGTACAGCTTC. Translated: CASTLGEVGSYGYSF. The chain joins TRBV5-1 to TRBJ1-2; D gene uncertain. Germline values: CDR1 SGHRS, CDR2 YFSETQ. The CDR3 covers 15 residues.